This T cell receptor beta chain was identified during a study of T cells in Graves' hyperthyroidism and ophthalmopathy. General observations from the study: Model predictions of ophthalmopathy came a median roughly 6.7 months before onset. Most clonotypes expanded in thyroid above 0.001 were likewise present in blood.

It was RNA transcripts that yielded the amplified TCR beta CDR3 regions. First-round RT-PCR targeting the TCR CDR3 was performed with the HTBI primer set. One entry per CDR3 protein, called by TCRdb with MiXCR from the multiplex PCR reads. The table has about 290,000 distinct CDR3 sequences, about 13% seen once. Disease duration under 2 months; hyperthyroidism patients were aged 18 to 65. On the basis of clinical symptoms, serum thyroxine and TRAb, thyroid ultrasound and orbital computed tomography, diagnoses were made. The CDR3 consists of 15 residues. The germline gives CDR1 MNHEY, CDR2 SMNVEV (reference sequence). V shed 5 bases and J 6 bases; nucleotides not matched to a gene: 5. A word on this clonotype: What it binds is not known.

This receptor was taken from a woman aged 40-49 years with Graves' hyperthyroidism. Sample: blood. The chain recombines TRBV27 with TRBJ1-6; 9 nucleotides agree with TRBD1. CDR3 nucleotides: TGTGCCAGCAGTACGACGGGACAGGGTAATTCACCCCTCCACTTT. Residues: CASSTTGQGNSPLHF.